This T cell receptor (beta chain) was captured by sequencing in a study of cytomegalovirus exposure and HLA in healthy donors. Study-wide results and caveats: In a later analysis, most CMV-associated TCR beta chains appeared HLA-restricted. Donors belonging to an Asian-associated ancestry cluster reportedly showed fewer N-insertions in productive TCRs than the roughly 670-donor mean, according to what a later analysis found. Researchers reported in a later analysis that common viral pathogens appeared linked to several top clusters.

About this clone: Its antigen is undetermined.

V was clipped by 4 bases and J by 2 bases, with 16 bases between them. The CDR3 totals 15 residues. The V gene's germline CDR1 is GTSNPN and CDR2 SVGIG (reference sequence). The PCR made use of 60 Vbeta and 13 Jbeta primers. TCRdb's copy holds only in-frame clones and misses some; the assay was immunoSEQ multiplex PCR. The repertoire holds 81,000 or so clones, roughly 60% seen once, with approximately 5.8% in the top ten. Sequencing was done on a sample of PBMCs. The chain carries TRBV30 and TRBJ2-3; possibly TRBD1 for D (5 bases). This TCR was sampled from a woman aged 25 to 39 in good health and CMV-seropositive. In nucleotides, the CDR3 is TGTGCCTGGACCCCAAAAGAGACAGCCACAGATACGCAGTATTTT. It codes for CAWTPKETATDTQYF. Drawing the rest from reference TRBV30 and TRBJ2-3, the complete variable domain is SQTIHQWPATLVQPVGSPLSLECTVEGTSNPNLYWYRQAAGRGLQLLFYSVGIGQISSEVPQNLSASRPQDRQFILSSKKLLLSDSGFYLCAWTPKETATDTQYFGPGTRLTVL.